The 24 T cell receptor beta chains below were found in one sample sequenced in a study of identifying expanded T cells in peripheral blood. Sequencing was performed with immunoSEQ multiplex PCR; in TCRdb, only in-frame clones are kept and a portion is missing. Of 80,000 to 90,000 clones in the sample, 86% were seen once. The sample was blood. These receptors came from a person aged 18 to 70 in good health.

This chain joins TRBV5-4 and TRBJ2-7; 9 positions match TRBD1. The CDR3 covers 14 residues. Trimming cost V 2 bases and J 1 base; bases outside gene matches: 1. The germline CDR1 and CDR2 sequences are SGHNT and YYREEE (reference sequence). Here the CDR3 DNA reads TGTGCCAGCAGCTTACAGGGGGCATCCTACGAGCAGTACTTC. Protein sequence: CASSLQGASYEQYF.

This chain links TRBV5-1 with TRBJ1-5; possibly TRBD1 for D (6 bases). CDR3 length equals 18 residues. Germline assignment: CDR1 SGHRS and CDR2 YFSETQ. The V gene lost 1 base and the J gene lost 1 base, with 18 bases spanning the gap. The CDR3 DNA sequence: TGCGCCAGCAGCTTGTTCCCATTGCAGGGGCCCAGCAATCAGCCCCAGCATTTT. This gives the protein CASSLFPLQGPSNQPQHF.

This chain connects TRBV19 to TRBJ2-3; D gene unclear. The CDR3 loop spans 17 amino acids. The germline CDR1 and CDR2 sequences are LNHDA and SQIVND (reference sequence). The germline V and J ends were trimmed by 5 bases and 0 bases, with 18 bases remaining between them. The CDR3 DNA reads TGTGCCAGTAGTGCCCAACGTGAAGGTCCTAGCACAGATACGCAGTATTTT. Its protein is CASSAQREGPSTDTQYF.

The chain uses TRBV4-1 and TRBJ1-5, with 8 nucleotides matching TRBD1. The V gene's germline CDR1 is MGHRA and CDR2 YSYEKL. This CDR3 region has 14 residues. The V gene end was trimmed by 2 bases and the J gene end by 5 bases; junction bases not matched to a gene: 2. Written as DNA, the CDR3 is TGCGCCAGCAGCCAAACAGGGGGGGATCAGCCCCAGCATTTT. Translation: CASSQTGGDQPQHF.

The CDR3 coding sequence is TGTGCCTGGAGTCTCAGATACAGGGCGTCTGAAGCTTTCTTT. Amino acids: CAWSLRYRASEAFF. This chain joins TRBV30 and TRBJ1-1; D is perhaps TRBD1 (6 bases). This CDR3 has 14 residues. V lost 2 bases and J 6 bases, leaving 16 bases between the germline ends. The germline V gene encodes CDR1 GTSNPN and CDR2 SVGIG (reference sequence).

The chain combines TRBV18 with TRBJ2-5; TRBD1 matches 7 bases. Germline CDR1 KGHSH, CDR2 LQKENI. The CDR3 has 15 amino acids. V trimming: 4 bases; J trimming: 3 bases; junction bases outside the gene matches: 8. This CDR3 is CASSLHRGDEETQYF. DNA for the CDR3: TGTGCCAGCTCACTCCACAGGGGAGACGAAGAGACCCAGTACTTC.

This clone was recorded once. The rearrangement uses TRBV4-2 and TRBJ2-7; no reliable D call. Deletions cut 0 bases from V and 4 bases from J, with 13 bases between. The CDR3 is made up of 15 amino acids. Germline CDR1 and CDR2: LGHNA and YNFKEQ. CDR3 DNA: TGTGCCAGCAGCCAAGAATGGGGAAATGAGTACGAGCAGTACTTC. Its translation: CASSQEWGNEYEQYF.

The chain employs TRBV18 and TRBJ1-5, with TRBD1 matching 7 bases. Germline CDR1 reads KGHSH; CDR2 reads LQKENI. The CDR3 sequence is 15 residues long. V was pared by 1 base and J by 6 bases, with 6 bases of the junction left unmatched. This CDR3 is CASSPQGAEGQPQHF. CDR3 coding DNA: TGTGCCAGCTCACCACAGGGGGCAGAGGGTCAGCCCCAGCATTTT. Combining the CDR3 with reference TRBV18 and TRBJ1-5 gives the whole variable domain NAGVMQNPRHLVRRRGQEARLRCSPMKGHSHVYWYRQLPEEGLKFMVYLQKENIIDESGMPKERFSAEFPKEGPSILRIQQVVRGDSAAYFCASSPQGAEGQPQHFGDGTRLSIL.

The table lists this clone with a count of one. This rearrangement joins TRBV5-8 to TRBJ1-2; D is undetermined. This CDR3 is built from 16 residues. Per the germline V gene, CDR1 is SGHTS and CDR2 is YDEGEE. Trimming took off 3 bases at V and 0 bases at J, with 15 bases between the two ends. CDR3: CASSSIPGITNYGYTF. CDR3 DNA: TGTGCCAGCAGCTCCATTCCCGGGATAACTAACTATGGCTACACCTTC.

This rearrangement joins TRBV29-1 to TRBJ1-2; 7 bases match TRBD1. The germline gives CDR1 SQVTM, CDR2 ANQGSEA. This CDR3 comprises 12 residues. Trimming at V came to 7 bases and at J to 8 bases, leaving 10 bases not matched to a gene. CDR3 coding DNA: TGCAGCGCAGAAACAGGGGAAGAAGGCTACACCTTC. Translating gives CSAETGEEGYTF.

This clone was seen once. The chain carries TRBV29-1 and TRBJ2-5; D remains ambiguous. In germline, CDR1 is SQVTM, CDR2 ANQGSEA. V was trimmed by 4 bases and J by 5 bases, leaving 5 bases between them. The CDR3 totals 10 residues. The CDR3 nucleotides read TGCAGCGTTGGTCGGGAGACCCAGTACTTC. Translated, it gives CSVGRETQYF.

The chain couples TRBV9 to TRBJ1-6; maybe TRBD1 (5 bases). The CDR3 extends over 18 amino acids. V was pared by 0 bases and J by 0 bases, with 13 bases between. Germline CDR1 SGDLS, CDR2 YYNGEE. CDR3 loop: CASSVDPGTGSYNSPLHF. For the CDR3, the DNA is TGTGCCAGCAGCGTAGACCCAGGGACGGGCTCCTATAATTCACCCCTCCACTTT.

Ten or more counts support this clone. V and J are TRBV6-6 and TRBJ2-1; 7 bases are a match to TRBD1. CDR1 and CDR2 (germline): MNHNY, SVGAGI (reference sequence). V lost 6 bases and J lost 1; bases outside the gene matches: 0. The CDR3 is 13 residues long. In nucleotides, the CDR3 is TGTGCCAGCAGGACAGGGTCCTACAATGAGCAGTTCTTC. Translation: CASRTGSYNEQFF.

This chain links TRBV30 with TRBJ2-7; D might be TRBD1 (5 bases). CDR1 and CDR2 from the germline V gene are GTSNPN and SVGIG (reference sequence). The CDR3 runs to 13 residues. V was trimmed by 0 bases and J by 6 bases, leaving 12 bases between them. In DNA, the CDR3 is TGTGCCTGGAGTGTAGCCAGGGCTGGCGAGCAGTACTTC. Translating it yields CAWSVARAGEQYF.

CDR3 DNA: TGTGCCAGCAGAGAACTAGCCGGGTTAGAGACCCAGTACTTC. Protein sequence: CASRELAGLETQYF. This chain connects TRBV2 to TRBJ2-5; TRBD2 is a possible D gene (6 bases). Trimming removed 6 bases at V and 4 bases at J, with 15 bases between. This CDR3 contains 14 residues. Germline V gene data show CDR1 as SNHLY and CDR2 as FYNNEI.

This clone was picked up a small number of times. The CDR3 region has the DNA TGTGCCACCACCCCCTCCTATAGCAATCAGCCCCAGCATTTT. This codes for CATTPSYSNQPQHF. This sequence joins TRBV19 and TRBJ1-5, with no clear D. The germline gives CDR1 LNHDA, CDR2 SQIVND (reference sequence). Trimming cost V 10 bases and J 0 bases, with 13 bases left between them. This CDR3 has 14 residues. Filled out from reference TRBV19 and TRBJ1-5, the complete variable domain reads DGGITQSPKYLFRKEGQNVTLSCEQNLNHDAMYWYRQDPGQGLRLIYYSQIVNDFQKGDIAEGYSVSREKKESFPLTVTSAQKNPTAFYLCATTPSYSNQPQHFGDGTRLSIL.

The chain couples TRBV7-2 to TRBJ2-3; D is unclear. Trimming took 3 bases from V and 6 from J, leaving 4 bases between them. The CDR3 loop spans 11 amino acids. From germline, CDR1 is SGHTA and CDR2 FQGNSA. CDR3 loop: CASSFLDTQYF. CDR3 coding DNA: TGTGCCAGCAGCTTCTTGGATACGCAGTATTTT.

The chain is built from TRBV11-2 and TRBJ2-5; TRBD1 matches at 7 bases. The CDR3 extends over 14 amino acids. J gave up 3 bases and V 3 bases, and 4 bases lay outside the gene matches. Per germline, CDR1 SGHAT and CDR2 FQNNGV. CDR3 coding DNA: TGTGCCAGCAGCTTGGGACAGTACGAAGAGACCCAGTACTTC. This encodes CASSLGQYEETQYF.

The chain uses TRBV23-1 and TRBJ2-7; D gene ambiguous. TRBV23-1 is recorded as an ORF, its role being uncertain. This CDR3 is 14 amino acids long. V dropped 8 bases and J dropped 5 bases, with 19 bases sitting between them. CDR3 loop: CASVGPHLDHEQYF. The CDR3 DNA sequence: TGCGCCAGCGTAGGCCCACACCTGGACCACGAGCAGTACTTC.

This chain connects TRBV7-2 to TRBJ1-2; 11 bases are a match to TRBD1. V gave up 2 bases and J gave up 3 bases; unmatched junction bases: 14. CDR1 and CDR2 from the germline V gene are SGHTA and FQGNSA. This CDR3 spans 19 amino acids. CDR3 bases: TGTGCCAGCAGCTTACCCCCGGGACAGGGGGTTTTTAGGGACTATGGCTACACCTTC. Translated: CASSLPPGQGVFRDYGYTF.

This clone was seen only a few times. The chain employs TRBV2 and TRBJ2-7, with D maybe TRBD1 (6 bases). This CDR3 is 17 amino acids long. Between the trimmed V and J ends, which lost 0 bases and 6 bases, there was a span of 21 bases. Germline loops: CDR1 SNHLY, CDR2 FYNNEI. This chain's CDR3 is CASSEAGSGRGKGEQYF. In nucleotides, the CDR3 is TGTGCCAGCAGTGAAGCGGGTAGTGGCAGGGGAAAGGGCGAGCAGTACTTC.

The rearrangement joins TRBV6-5 to TRBJ2-7; D is perhaps TRBD1 (5 bases). The ends were cut back, 4 bases at V and 6 bases at J, with 16 bases in the middle. The V gene's germline CDR1 is MNHEY and CDR2 SVGAGI. The CDR3 runs to 14 residues. The CDR3, as DNA: TGTGCCAGCAGTTCGCCAGTGGGGCAATCCGAGCAGTACTTC. This translates into CASSSPVGQSEQYF.

The rearrangement joins TRBV7-8 to TRBJ1-6; TRBD1 agrees at 8 bases. This CDR3 has 14 amino acids. The ends lost 3 bases at V and 7 bases at J; junction bases unmatched: 2. Germline loops: CDR1 SGHVS, CDR2 FQNEAQ. The CDR3 here is CASSLGQENSPLHF. CDR3 nucleotide sequence: TGTGCCAGCAGCTTGGGACAGGAAAATTCACCCCTCCACTTT. The full variable domain, completed using reference TRBV7-8 and TRBJ1-6, is GAGVSQSPRYKVAKRGQDVALRCDPISGHVSLFWYQQALGQGPEFLTYFQNEAQLDKSGLPSDRFFAERPEGSVSTLKIQRTQQEDSAVYLCASSLGQENSPLHFGNGTRLTVT.

The genes are TRBV30 and TRBJ1-1; 8 bases are shared with TRBD1. Unmatched junction bases numbered 7, after V lost 4 bases and J lost 0 bases. The CDR3 sequence is 15 residues long. The germline gives CDR1 GTSNPN, CDR2 SVGIG (reference sequence). The CDR3 sequence is CAWTLQGVMNTEAFF. Written as DNA, the CDR3 is TGTGCCTGGACCTTACAGGGGGTAATGAACACTGAAGCTTTCTTT.